These T cell receptor beta chains were read from a single sample in a study of molecular identifiers for immune sequencing clone quantification. From the PCR reads, TCRdb called clonotypes with MiXCR, one entry per CDR3 protein. The sample records about 640,000 distinct CDR3 sequences, 20% being singletons. The source material was naive CD8+ T cells from blood, with Jurkat cell RNA spiked in. Source of these receptors: a human donor in good health. Some libraries in this study had Jurkat cell RNA spiked in. CDR3s include the opening cysteine and the closing phenylalanine or tryptophan. Fields, in order: V gene, CDR3 length, D gene, clone size, J gene, CDR3 DNA, CDR3 protein. D genes are given only for firm matches. Size is omitted from some rows. Given values are once, few, many or a class for expanded clones.

V gene: TRBV7-2
CDR3 length: 15
D gene: NA
clone size: many
J gene: TRBJ1-1
CDR3 DNA: TGTGCCAGCAGCTTACTAGCAGGGACTTCTTCAGAAGCTTTCTTT
CDR3 protein: CASSLLAGTSSEAFF

V gene: TRBV9
CDR3 length: 14
D gene: NA
clone size: NA
J gene: TRBJ1-6
CDR3 DNA: TGTGCCAGCAGCGTAAGTGGGATGGGCTCACCCCTCCACTTT
CDR3 protein: CASSVSGMGSPLHF

V gene: TRBV7-9
CDR3 length: 18
D gene: TRBD2
clone size: NA
J gene: TRBJ2-5
CDR3 DNA: TGTGCCAGCAGCTTAGAAGTTGGGACTAGCGGGAGTCAGGAGACCCAGTACTTC
CDR3 protein: CASSLEVGTSGSQETQYF

V gene: TRBV4-1
CDR3 length: 17
D gene: TRBD2
clone size: few
J gene: TRBJ2-3
CDR3 DNA: TGCGCCAGCAGCCAAGATAAACTAGCGGAAGACACAGATACGCAGTATTTT
CDR3 protein: CASSQDKLAEDTDTQYF

V gene: TRBV4-3
CDR3 length: 16
D gene: NA
clone size: many
J gene: TRBJ1-3
CDR3 DNA: TGCGCCAGCAGCCAAGATGCCCAGAGCTCTGGAAACACCATATATTTT
CDR3 protein: CASSQDAQSSGNTIYF

V gene: TRBV27
CDR3 length: 14
D gene: NA
clone size: few
J gene: TRBJ1-4
CDR3 DNA: TGTGCCAGCAGTTTATTAGGGGGGGGGGAAAAACTGTTTTTT
CDR3 protein: CASSLLGGGEKLFF

V gene: TRBV20-1
CDR3 length: 14
D gene: NA
clone size: many
J gene: TRBJ2-7
CDR3 DNA: TGCAGTGCTAGAGCAATGACAGACTCCTACGAGCAGTACTTC
CDR3 protein: CSARAMTDSYEQYF

V gene: TRBV20-1
CDR3 length: 15
D gene: NA
clone size: many
J gene: TRBJ1-6
CDR3 DNA: TGCAGTGCACCGCCGAACGGACGGGGCAATTCACCCCTCCACTTT
CDR3 protein: CSAPPNGRGNSPLHF

V gene: TRBV21-1
CDR3 length: 14
D gene: NA
clone size: many
J gene: TRBJ1-5
CDR3 DNA: TGTGCCAGCAGTGCAGGGGAGGGGGATCAGCCCCAGCATTTT
CDR3 protein: CASSAGEGDQPQHF

V gene: TRBV7-2
CDR3 length: 16
D gene: NA
clone size: NA
J gene: TRBJ2-3
CDR3 DNA: TGTGCCAGCAGCGAAAGAGGGGTGTCATTGTCGGATACGCAGTATTTT
CDR3 protein: CASSERGVSLSDTQYF

V gene: TRBV12-3/TRBV12-4
CDR3 length: 13
D gene: NA
clone size: few
J gene: TRBJ2-7
CDR3 DNA: TGTGCCAGCAGTTGGGGCAGGGTAAACGAGCAGTACTTC
CDR3 protein: CASSWGRVNEQYF

V gene: TRBV7-9
CDR3 length: 13
D gene: NA
clone size: many
J gene: TRBJ2-7
CDR3 DNA: TGTGCCAGCAGCAACAGGGCCTCCTACGAGCAGTACTTC
CDR3 protein: CASSNRASYEQYF

V gene: TRBV6-2/TRBV6-3
CDR3 length: 13
D gene: NA
clone size: many
J gene: TRBJ2-2
CDR3 DNA: TGTGCCAGCAGAATTACACCTCCCGGGGAGCTGTTTTTT
CDR3 protein: CASRITPPGELFF

V gene: TRBV15
CDR3 length: 16
D gene: NA
clone size: many
J gene: TRBJ2-3
CDR3 DNA: TGTGCCACCAGCAGAGATCTCGGAGCCACCACAGATACGCAGTATTTT
CDR3 protein: CATSRDLGATTDTQYF

V gene: TRBV4-1
CDR3 length: 13
D gene: NA
clone size: few
J gene: TRBJ1-1
CDR3 DNA: TGCGCCAGCAGCCAGGGAGAGAACACTGAAGCTTTCTTT
CDR3 protein: CASSQGENTEAFF

V gene: TRBV3-1
CDR3 length: 19
D gene: NA
clone size: many
J gene: TRBJ2-3
CDR3 DNA: TGTGCCAGCAGCCAAGTTGCGTACAGCCGCGGGACGGGCACAGATACGCAGTATTTT
CDR3 protein: CASSQVAYSRGTGTDTQYF

V gene: TRBV19
CDR3 length: 13
D gene: NA
clone size: many
J gene: TRBJ2-7
CDR3 DNA: TGTGCCGCCTCGCCCGGGAACTCCTACGAGCAGTACTTC
CDR3 protein: CAASPGNSYEQYF

V gene: TRBV5-4
CDR3 length: 16
D gene: TRBD2
clone size: many
J gene: TRBJ2-3
CDR3 DNA: TGTGCCAGCAGCTTTGGACTAGCGGGAGTTGAAGATACGCAGTATTTT
CDR3 protein: CASSFGLAGVEDTQYF

V gene: TRBV13
CDR3 length: 15
D gene: TRBD2
clone size: NA
J gene: TRBJ2-5
CDR3 DNA: TGTGCCAGCAGCTCCCCGGGAGGGCCTCAAGAGACCCAGTACTTC
CDR3 protein: CASSSPGGPQETQYF

V gene: TRBV29-1
CDR3 length: 15
D gene: NA
clone size: NA
J gene: TRBJ2-7
CDR3 DNA: TGCAGCGTTGAAGTACCGGGGGACACCTCCTACGAGCAGTACTTC
CDR3 protein: CSVEVPGDTSYEQYF

V gene: TRBV29-1
CDR3 length: 13
D gene: NA
clone size: few
J gene: TRBJ2-1
CDR3 DNA: TGCAGCGTTGGGGCAGGGCAAAACAATGAGCAGTTCTTC
CDR3 protein: CSVGAGQNNEQFF

V gene: TRBV4-2
CDR3 length: 16
D gene: NA
clone size: NA
J gene: TRBJ2-1
CDR3 DNA: TGTGCCAGCAGCCAAGTGCCGTCGGTTATTAACAATGAGCAGTTCTTC
CDR3 protein: CASSQVPSVINNEQFF

V gene: TRBV4-2
CDR3 length: 17
D gene: NA
clone size: many
J gene: TRBJ2-3
CDR3 DNA: TGTGCCAGCAGCCAAGAGTGGGGTAACGTTGGCACAGATACGCAGTATTTT
CDR3 protein: CASSQEWGNVGTDTQYF

V gene: TRBV13
CDR3 length: 13
D gene: TRBD1
clone size: many
J gene: TRBJ2-7
CDR3 DNA: TGTGCCAGCAGCGCGGGACAGGACTACGAGCAGTACTTC
CDR3 protein: CASSAGQDYEQYF

V gene: TRBV4-3
CDR3 length: 15
D gene: TRBD1
clone size: many
J gene: TRBJ2-7
CDR3 DNA: TGCGCCAGCAGCCAAACCAGGACAGGGGGCTACGAGCAGTACTTC
CDR3 protein: CASSQTRTGGYEQYF

V gene: TRBV5-4
CDR3 length: 16
D gene: NA
clone size: many
J gene: TRBJ1-2
CDR3 DNA: TGTGCCAGCAGCTTGCAGGGGAGGGGTGACCTTTTTGGCTACACCTTC
CDR3 protein: CASSLQGRGDLFGYTF

V gene: TRBV4-1
CDR3 length: 18
D gene: TRBD2
clone size: many
J gene: TRBJ2-7
CDR3 DNA: TGCGCCAGCAGCCGCGGACTAGCGGGGGGGCCAGGGAACTACGAGCAGTACTTC
CDR3 protein: CASSRGLAGGPGNYEQYF

V gene: TRBV18
CDR3 length: 15
D gene: NA
clone size: few
J gene: TRBJ2-5
CDR3 DNA: TGTGCCAGCTCACCACCCCTCGGACTGCAAGAGACCCAGTACTTC
CDR3 protein: CASSPPLGLQETQYF

V gene: TRBV7-2
CDR3 length: 15
D gene: TRBD1
clone size: many
J gene: TRBJ2-5
CDR3 DNA: TGTGCCAGCAGCTTAGGGACAGGGGTACAAGAGACCCAGTACTTC
CDR3 protein: CASSLGTGVQETQYF

V gene: TRBV20-1
CDR3 length: 14
D gene: NA
clone size: few
J gene: TRBJ2-3
CDR3 DNA: TGCAGTGCTAGATCGACAGGAATCACAGATACGCAGTATTTT
CDR3 protein: CSARSTGITDTQYF

V gene: TRBV7-3
CDR3 length: 16
D gene: TRBD2
clone size: many
J gene: TRBJ2-3
CDR3 DNA: TGTGCCAGCAGCCCAAGTGGAGCGGGAAGGACAGATACGCAGTATTTT
CDR3 protein: CASSPSGAGRTDTQYF

V gene: TRBV14
CDR3 length: 22
D gene: TRBD2
clone size: many
J gene: TRBJ2-2
CDR3 DNA: TGTGCCAGCAGCCAGGGACTAGCGGGAGGGAATACTGCTTCGGCGAACACCGGGGAGCTGTTTTTT
CDR3 protein: CASSQGLAGGNTASANTGELFF

V gene: TRBV7-2
CDR3 length: 13
D gene: NA
clone size: many
J gene: TRBJ2-2
CDR3 DNA: TGTGCCAGCAGCCCAGCAAGGCGAGGGGAGCTGTTTTTT
CDR3 protein: CASSPARRGELFF

V gene: TRBV11-2
CDR3 length: 16
D gene: NA
clone size: NA
J gene: TRBJ2-2
CDR3 DNA: TGTGCCAGCAGCTCGCCCTGGGTCCACTCCACCGGGGAGCTGTTTTTT
CDR3 protein: CASSSPWVHSTGELFF

V gene: TRBV13
CDR3 length: 14
D gene: NA
clone size: NA
J gene: TRBJ1-2
CDR3 DNA: TGTGCCAGCGCCGGGACCGAGCTTCCCTATGGCTACACCTTC
CDR3 protein: CASAGTELPYGYTF

V gene: TRBV5-1
CDR3 length: 16
D gene: TRBD2
clone size: NA
J gene: TRBJ2-2
CDR3 DNA: TGCGCCAGCAGCTCGGGACTAGCGGGAGTCGGCGGGGAGCTGTTTTTT
CDR3 protein: CASSSGLAGVGGELFF

V gene: TRBV4-3
CDR3 length: 16
D gene: TRBD1
clone size: many
J gene: TRBJ1-2
CDR3 DNA: TGCGCCAGCAGTCAAGATAGCAGGGGGATTAACTATGGCTACACCTTC
CDR3 protein: CASSQDSRGINYGYTF

V gene: TRBV7-6
CDR3 length: 14
D gene: NA
clone size: many
J gene: TRBJ1-4
CDR3 DNA: TGTGCCAGCAGCCTCAGGGTTTATGATGAAAAACTGTTTTTT
CDR3 protein: CASSLRVYDEKLFF

V gene: TRBV27
CDR3 length: 15
D gene: TRBD1
clone size: few
J gene: TRBJ1-6
CDR3 DNA: TGTGCCAGCAGTTTAAGGGGACAGGGGGCTTCACCCCTCCACTTT
CDR3 protein: CASSLRGQGASPLHF

V gene: TRBV4-1
CDR3 length: 13
D gene: NA
clone size: many
J gene: TRBJ2-7
CDR3 DNA: TGCGCCAGCAGCCCTCAACTAGCCTACGAGCAGTACTTC
CDR3 protein: CASSPQLAYEQYF

V gene: TRBV20-1
CDR3 length: 13
D gene: NA
clone size: many
J gene: TRBJ1-2
CDR3 DNA: TGCAGTGCGAAGACACCTTCTAACTATGGCTACACCTTC
CDR3 protein: CSAKTPSNYGYTF

V gene: TRBV7-9
CDR3 length: 15
D gene: NA
clone size: many
J gene: TRBJ2-2
CDR3 DNA: TGTGCCAGCAGCTTAGTAGGAACGAACACCGGGGAGCTGTTTTTT
CDR3 protein: CASSLVGTNTGELFF

V gene: TRBV4-2
CDR3 length: 15
D gene: TRBD2
clone size: NA
J gene: TRBJ2-7
CDR3 DNA: TGTGCCAGCAGCCAAGAGGGCGGGGGAGACTACGAGCAGTACTTC
CDR3 protein: CASSQEGGGDYEQYF

V gene: TRBV7-9
CDR3 length: 14
D gene: NA
clone size: NA
J gene: TRBJ1-4
CDR3 DNA: TGTGCCAGCAGCATCAAGTCATTATCCGAAAAACTGTTTTTT
CDR3 protein: CASSIKSLSEKLFF

V gene: TRBV29-1
CDR3 length: 13
D gene: TRBD2
clone size: many
J gene: TRBJ2-3
CDR3 DNA: TGCAGCGTCCGGGAGGGGCTGCCAGATACGCAGTATTTT
CDR3 protein: CSVREGLPDTQYF

V gene: TRBV27
CDR3 length: 13
D gene: NA
clone size: many
J gene: TRBJ1-5
CDR3 DNA: TGTGCCAGCAGTTTTCAGGGTAATCAGCCCCAGCATTTT
CDR3 protein: CASSFQGNQPQHF

V gene: TRBV20-1
CDR3 length: 15
D gene: TRBD2
clone size: NA
J gene: TRBJ2-1
CDR3 DNA: TGCAGTGCTAGAGATCATTCTAGCGGGAGGGGGGAGCAGTTCTTC
CDR3 protein: CSARDHSSGRGEQFF

V gene: TRBV27
CDR3 length: 15
D gene: TRBD1
clone size: few
J gene: TRBJ1-2
CDR3 DNA: TGTGCCAGCAGTCCTACCGGGACAGGGGACTATGGCTACACCTTC
CDR3 protein: CASSPTGTGDYGYTF

V gene: TRBV4-1
CDR3 length: 18
D gene: TRBD2
clone size: NA
J gene: TRBJ2-5
CDR3 DNA: TGCGCCAGCAGCCAGGACCCCTTGTCCGGTAGCGGGGGAGAGACCCAGTACTTC
CDR3 protein: CASSQDPLSGSGGETQYF

V gene: TRBV2
CDR3 length: 18
D gene: TRBD1
clone size: many
J gene: TRBJ1-5
CDR3 DNA: TGTGCCAGCAGTGCCCGGGACAGCCTTATACCGAGCAATCAGCCCCAGCATTTT
CDR3 protein: CASSARDSLIPSNQPQHF

V gene: TRBV7-2
CDR3 length: 14
D gene: NA
clone size: NA
J gene: TRBJ1-4
CDR3 DNA: TGTGCCAGCAGCTTTTGGGGGCGGGATGAAAAACTGTTTTTT
CDR3 protein: CASSFWGRDEKLFF

V gene: TRBV20-1
CDR3 length: 15
D gene: NA
clone size: NA
J gene: TRBJ2-7
CDR3 DNA: TGCAGTGCTAGAGATAACGGCTTTGGATCCTACGAGCAGTACTTC
CDR3 protein: CSARDNGFGSYEQYF

V gene: TRBV19
CDR3 length: 13
D gene: TRBD1
clone size: NA
J gene: TRBJ1-2
CDR3 DNA: TGTGCCAGTAGCCTCAGGGGGCTCTATGGCTACACCTTC
CDR3 protein: CASSLRGLYGYTF

V gene: TRBV6-5
CDR3 length: 15
D gene: TRBD2
clone size: NA
J gene: TRBJ2-1
CDR3 DNA: TGTGCCAGCAGCCGTACTAGCGTCCCCAGCAATGAGCAGTTCTTC
CDR3 protein: CASSRTSVPSNEQFF

V gene: TRBV7-9
CDR3 length: 15
D gene: NA
clone size: NA
J gene: TRBJ2-2
CDR3 DNA: TGTGCCAGCAGCTTAAGACAGTCGAACACCGGGGAGCTGTTTTTT
CDR3 protein: CASSLRQSNTGELFF

V gene: TRBV12-3/TRBV12-4
CDR3 length: 14
D gene: NA
clone size: NA
J gene: TRBJ1-2
CDR3 DNA: TGTGCCAGCGGTTTCGGCCAGGGAGGACGTGGCTACACCTTC
CDR3 protein: CASGFGQGGRGYTF

V gene: TRBV12-5
CDR3 length: 10
D gene: NA
clone size: NA
J gene: TRBJ2-7
CDR3 DNA: TGTGCTAGTGGGGGCTACGGGCAGTACTTC
CDR3 protein: CASGGYGQYF